The clone carrying this T cell receptor beta chain has at least ten counts. There are 13 residues in the CDR3. CDR1 is SGHDN and CDR2 is FVKESK in the germline V gene. The V end lost 4 bases, the J end lost 3 bases, and 9 bases lay between the germline ends. This entry comes from a study of blood T cell repertoires in COVID-19. Using immunoSEQ multiplex PCR, the repertoire was profiled, and TCRdb retains in-frame clones only, with some absent. The table shows 260,000 or so clones, with 83% occurring only once. Those who participated ranged in age from about 18 to 89 years and resided in 20 to 25 US areas.

The rearrangement links TRBV14 to TRBJ1-1; D possibly corresponds to TRBD1 (5 bases). The sequenced material came from PBMCs or T cells enriched from blood (not recorded which). The receptor was isolated from a woman aged 40 to 49 who had been exposed to COVID-19. The CDR3 sequence is CASSPWGDTEAFF. The CDR3 coding sequence is TGTGCCAGCAGCCCCTGGGGGGACACTGAAGCTTTCTTT.